The 26 T cell receptor beta chains in this list originate from one sample, sequenced in a study of T cell responses to AZD1222 COVID-19 vaccine. Generated by immunoSEQ multiplex PCR, the TCRdb table keeps only in-frame clones and is missing some. The sample has around 99,000 clones, around 90% seen once. The sample consisted of peripheral blood, taken on day 0 of AZD1222 vaccination. The receptors derive from an adult in good health.

This chain joins TRBV10-3 and TRBJ1-2, with 9 nucleotides matching TRBD1. The CDR3 sequence is 14 residues long. CDR1 ENHRY and CDR2 SYGVKD come from the germline V gene. V lost 6 bases and J lost 3; bases outside the gene matches: 5. The CDR3 loop reads CAIRDTGGDYGYTF. The CDR3 DNA follows: TGTGCCATCAGAGACACAGGGGGCGACTATGGCTACACCTTC.

V gene TRBV5-1 combines with J gene TRBJ1-1, with D possibly TRBD1 on 6 matching bases. With 4 bases removed from V and 1 base from J, the gap between germline ends came to 14 bases. Germline values: CDR1 SGHRS, CDR2 YFSETQ. CDR3 length equals 15 residues. CDR3 in amino acids: CASSPAGVQNTEAFF. The CDR3 coding sequence is TGCGCCAGCAGCCCGGCAGGGGTTCAGAACACTGAAGCTTTCTTT.

This chain's CDR3 is CASSTGLALDTQYF. Written as DNA, the CDR3 is TGTGCCAGCAGTACGGGACTAGCCTTAGATACGCAGTATTTT. The chain links TRBV6-5 to TRBJ2-3, with 9 bases identical to TRBD2. The CDR3 has 14 amino acids. Looked up from germline, CDR1 is MNHEY and CDR2 is SVGAGI. After removal of 5 bases from V and 5 bases from J, the junction contained 5 bases not matched to a gene.

The CDR3 loop is CASKKGKAFF. As DNA, the CDR3 is TGTGCCAGCAAAAAAGGGAAAGCTTTCTTT. The V call is TRBV12-3 or TRBV12-4, the J call TRBJ1-1, with unresolved D. This CDR3 comprises 10 residues. V dropped 7 bases and J dropped 9 bases, with 9 bases sitting between them.

The rearrangement links TRBV6-5 to TRBJ2-1; 8 nucleotides match TRBD1. This CDR3 region has 15 residues. Trimming cost V 4 bases and J 6 bases; bases outside gene matches: 8. The germline V gene has CDR1 MNHEY and CDR2 SVGAGI. The CDR3 protein is CASSLNQGAGNEQFF. CDR3 nucleotides: TGTGCCAGCAGTTTAAACCAGGGGGCGGGCAATGAGCAGTTCTTC.

The gene calls are TRBV14 and TRBJ1-5; D gene ambiguous. There are 15 residues in the CDR3. CDR1 SGHDN and CDR2 FVKESK come from the germline V gene. Trimming shortened V by 6 bases and J by 1 base, and 13 bases separated the two germline ends. The CDR3 nucleotides read TGTGCCAGCAGTGCTCAGTGGGCGAGCAATCAGCCCCAGCATTTT. Amino acid sequence: CASSAQWASNQPQHF.

The rearrangement uses TRBV5-8 and TRBJ1-5; D call uncertain. V was clipped by 4 bases and J by 0 bases, with 5 bases between them. This CDR3 region has 13 residues. Germline CDR1 is SGHTS and CDR2 is YDEGEE. The CDR3 nucleotides are TGTGCCAGCAGCCCTTATAGCAATCAGCCCCAGCATTTT. It yields the protein CASSPYSNQPQHF.

DNA for the CDR3: TGTGCCATCACGGCAGGGGAAAGTCAGCCCCAGCATTTT. It codes for CAITAGESQPQHF. V gene TRBV10-3 combines with J gene TRBJ1-5; D is possibly TRBD1 (6 bases). Trimming cost V 7 bases and J 6 bases, with 13 bases left between them. Germline CDR1 and CDR2: ENHRY and SYGVKD. The CDR3 has 13 amino acids.

The V call is TRBV11-3, the J call TRBJ2-1; perhaps TRBD2 as D (6 bases). This CDR3 contains 14 residues. CDR1 is SGHNT and CDR2 is YENEEA in the germline V gene. V lost 5 bases and J lost 6, with 14 bases in between. Written as DNA, the CDR3 is TGTGCCAGCAGCCCGATGACTAGTAGCAATGAGCAGTTCTTC. Its translation: CASSPMTSSNEQFF.

The chain has TRBV28 and TRBJ1-5; no firm D call. Germline assignment: CDR1 MDHEN and CDR2 SYDVKM. The CDR3 has 15 amino acids. Trimming shortened V by 5 bases and J by 5 bases, and 16 bases separated the two germline ends. The CDR3 DNA sequence: TGTGCCAGCAGTCCCCTTACACTAAGGGATCAGCCCCAGCATTTT. Translation: CASSPLTLRDQPQHF.

CDR3: CASSQEYNILTGVGSPLHF. CDR3 bases: TGTGCCAGCAGCCAAGAGTATAATATTCTCACTGGGGTCGGTTCACCCCTCCACTTT. This chain links TRBV3-1 (or the pseudogene TRBV3-2) with TRBJ1-6; D not certain. The germline gives CDR1 LGHDT, CDR2 YNNKEL (reference sequence). The V and J ends lost 0 bases and 9 bases respectively, with 24 bases between them. CDR3 length: 19 amino acids.

CDR3 loop: CALRGTPGSYEQYF. CDR3 nucleotide sequence: TGTGCCCTCCGCGGGACACCCGGCTCCTACGAGCAGTACTTC. The V call is TRBV21-1, the J call TRBJ2-7. TRBV21-1 is a pseudogene locus. There are 14 residues in the CDR3.

J is TRBJ2-7 and V is TRBV11-3; possibly TRBD1 for D (5 bases). The CDR3 contains 13 residues. Germline V gene lookup returns CDR1 SGHNT and CDR2 YENEEA. Trimming cost V 1 base and J 4 bases, with 8 bases left between them. The CDR3 sequence: CASSLGQKYEQYF. CDR3 coding DNA: TGTGCCAGCAGCTTAGGACAGAAATACGAGCAGTACTTC.

The chain employs TRBV30 and TRBJ1-1; D is perhaps TRBD1 (5 bases). Germline V gives CDR1 GTSNPN, CDR2 SVGIG (reference sequence). V gave up 8 bases and J gave up 4 bases, with 11 bases separating them. This CDR3 has 11 amino acids. In nucleotides, the CDR3 is TGTGCCGGAGGCAGGGCCACTGAAGCTTTCTTT. This encodes CAGGRATEAFF.

The chain employs TRBV10-3 and TRBJ2-3; 13 bases fit TRBD2. The CDR3 runs to 15 residues. From germline, CDR1 is ENHRY and CDR2 SYGVKD. V gave up 7 bases and J gave up 4 bases; unmatched junction bases: 5. CDR3 region: CAIKGLAGVADTQYF. The CDR3 bases are TGTGCCATCAAAGGACTAGCGGGAGTTGCAGATACGCAGTATTTT.

This sequence joins TRBV3-1 (or the pseudogene TRBV3-2) and TRBJ2-1; 10 bases are shared with TRBD1. Trimming cost V 0 bases and J 5 bases; bases outside gene matches: 4. In germline, CDR1 is LGHDT, CDR2 YNNKEL (reference sequence). The CDR3 contains 16 residues. The CDR3 DNA reads TGTGCCAGCAGCCAAGAGGGACAGGGGCGGAACAATGAGCAGTTCTTC. Its translation: CASSQEGQGRNNEQFF.

The chain uses TRBV19 and TRBJ2-4, with D perhaps TRBD1 (6 bases). Trimming cost V 8 bases and J 4 bases, with 18 bases left between them. The CDR3 is made up of 15 amino acids. CDR1 and CDR2 (germline): LNHDA, SQIVND (reference sequence). Here the CDR3 reads CASYPGGRGKNIQYF. The DNA for the CDR3 is TGTGCCAGTTACCCGGGTGGAAGGGGGAAAAACATTCAGTACTTC.

This chain joins TRBV27 and TRBJ1-6; D remains unclear. The CDR3 has 15 amino acids. Between the trimmed V and J ends, which lost 5 bases and 7 bases, there was a span of 15 bases. The germline V gene has CDR1 MNHEY and CDR2 SMNVEV (reference sequence). The CDR3 loop reads CASSKLPKANSPLHF. DNA of the CDR3: TGTGCCAGCAGTAAGCTTCCGAAGGCGAATTCACCCCTCCACTTT.

The genes are TRBV19 and TRBJ2-5; D is perhaps TRBD2 (5 bases). The CDR3 runs 13 residues. Germline CDR1 reads LNHDA; CDR2 reads SQIVND (reference sequence). The V gene lost 8 bases and the J gene lost 5 bases, with 15 bases spanning the gap. CDR3 in DNA: TGTGCCAGTGGCGAGCGGCTTGGGGAGACCCAGTACTTC. This translates into CASGERLGETQYF.

The chain is built from TRBV4-3 and TRBJ2-7, with 10 positions matching TRBD2. This CDR3 is 14 amino acids long. CDR1 is LGHNA, CDR2 YSLEER, per germline. J was trimmed by 6 bases and V by 3 bases; bases with no gene match: 5. CDR3 sequence (DNA): TGCGCCAGCAGCCAGGCTAGCGGGAGCGTCGAGCAGTACTTC. It yields the protein CASSQASGSVEQYF.

The V gene is TRBV15, the J gene TRBJ1-6, with D unclear. CDR3 length: 16 residues. Germline V gives CDR1 LNHNV, CDR2 YYDKDF (reference sequence). V shed 0 bases and J shed 4 bases, with 10 bases lying between them. The DNA of the CDR3 is TGTGCCACCAGCAGAGATTACCCCCGGTATAATTCACCCCTCCACTTT. Residues: CATSRDYPRYNSPLHF.

The CDR3 protein is CASSEAPSSTEAFF. CDR3 nucleotide sequence: TGTGCCAGCAGTGAGGCCCCATCCAGCACTGAAGCTTTCTTT. This chain connects TRBV6-2 or TRBV6-3 to TRBJ1-1; no clear D gene. Germline assignment: CDR1 MNHEY and CDR2 SVGEGT. Trimming removed 5 bases from V and 4 bases from J, with 14 bases in between. The CDR3 runs to 14 residues.

The CDR3 DNA is TGTGCCAGCAGCCTGCGTAACGGGGCTCAAGAGACCCAGTACTTC. It yields the protein CASSLRNGAQETQYF. V usage is TRBV3-1 (or the pseudogene TRBV3-2) and J usage is TRBJ2-5; D assignment may be TRBD1 or TRBD2 (5 bases each). The V gene lost 4 bases and the J gene lost 2 bases, with 14 bases spanning the gap. Germline CDR1 is LGHDT and CDR2 is YNNKEL (reference sequence). The length of the CDR3 is 15 residues.

The genes are TRBV2 and TRBJ1-2; tentatively, D is TRBD1 (5 bases). CDR3 length equals 14 residues. CDR1 is SNHLY and CDR2 is FYNNEI in the germline V gene. Trimming stripped 6 bases from V and 8 bases from J, with 19 bases between. The CDR3 is CASSLKGRLGGYTF. The CDR3 coding sequence is TGTGCCAGCAGCTTAAAGGGACGACTTGGGGGCTACACCTTC.

The chain recombines TRBV6-1 with TRBJ2-1; D is perhaps TRBD2 (5 bases). The germline CDR1 and CDR2 sequences are MNHNS and SASEGT. The CDR3 consists of 15 residues. Deletions cut 3 bases from V and 4 bases from J, with 13 bases between. The CDR3 region has the DNA TGTGCCAGCAGTGAGGGATTAGCGCTGTACAATGAGCAGTTCTTC. It specifies CASSEGLALYNEQFF.

CDR3 DNA sequence: TGTGCCAGCAGTTTCGGACAAGAAAAACTGTTTTTT. Translating it yields CASSFGQEKLFF. The chain employs TRBV28 and TRBJ1-4; D is perhaps TRBD1 (5 bases). V was pared by 3 bases and J by 8 bases, with 7 bases between. Germline V gene data show CDR1 as MDHEN and CDR2 as SYDVKM. The CDR3 runs 12 residues.